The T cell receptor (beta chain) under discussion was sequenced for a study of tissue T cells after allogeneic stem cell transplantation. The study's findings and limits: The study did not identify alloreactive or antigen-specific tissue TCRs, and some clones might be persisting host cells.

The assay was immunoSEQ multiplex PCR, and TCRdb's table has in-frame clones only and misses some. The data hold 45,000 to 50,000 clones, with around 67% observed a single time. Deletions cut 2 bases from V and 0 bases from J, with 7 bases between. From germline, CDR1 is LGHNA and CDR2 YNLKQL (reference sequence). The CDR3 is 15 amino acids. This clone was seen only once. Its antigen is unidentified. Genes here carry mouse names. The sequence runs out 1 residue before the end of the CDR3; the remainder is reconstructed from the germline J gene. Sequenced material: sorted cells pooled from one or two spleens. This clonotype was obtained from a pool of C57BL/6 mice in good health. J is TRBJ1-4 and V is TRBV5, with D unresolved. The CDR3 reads CASSQNSFSNERLFF. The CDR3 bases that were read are TGTGCCAGCAGCCAAAACAGCTTTTCCAACGAAAGATTATTT.